This T cell receptor (beta chain) was sequenced during a study of T cell changes during pregnancy in multiple sclerosis (dated by TCRdb to the late 2010s). With respect to the entire study: Changes in the T cell repertoire over the course of pregnancy were examined in this study in women with multiple sclerosis.

Concerning this clone itself: Its antigen is still unknown. No base-level quality is on record; no much larger clone is a single base apart.

The germline V gene supplies CDR1 MGHRA and CDR2 YSYEKL. Compared with germline, V lacks 4 bases and J lacks 4 bases; bases without a gene match: 9. The CDR3, from cysteine to phenylalanine, totals 18 residues. Only CDR3 DNA is held: 54 bases, read in frame from base 1. Libraries were made using the immunoSEQ multiplex PCR assay. As stored in TCRdb, this immuneACCESS dataset retains in-frame rearrangements with V and J assigned. A fraction of the clones does not appear; measured against another copy, unresolved V genes explain less than half of the discrepancy, and the remainder lacks a known reason. This sample holds 85,000 to 120,000 clones; 92% were observed only once. The top ten hold approximately 1.5% of the sample.

The V and J genes are TRBV4-1 and TRBJ2-4; 14 central nucleotides agree with TRBD2. The TCR sequence derives from a female donor with multiple sclerosis, enrolled in a pregnancy study. This specimen was peripheral blood, taken after pregnancy. The sequenced DNA: TGCGCCAGCAGCCTAGGGACTAGCGGGAGTGTGGGGAAAAACATTCAGTACTTC. This is translated as CASSLGTSGSVGKNIQYF.